This entry features one TCR beta chain sequence. Its specificity is not known. The data derive from a study of human T cells and chemical hapten exposure. Study overall: The upper back received 0.01% DPC by patch testing, with results read at 6 days. Small differences in pooled library volume mainly drove the variation in TCR yields per sample.

This CDR3 is 14 amino acids long. V was cut by 3 bases and J by 4 bases, with 11 bases left in between. Germline CDR1 KGHSH, CDR2 LQKENI. Regarding the study as a whole: Positive correlation was observed between PT1 expanded TCR counts and patch test score.

TCRdb reanalysed the RACE reads using MiXCR and keeps one entry per CDR3 protein. The repertoire consists of approximately 80,000 distinct CDR3 sequences, with about an eighth occurring once and the leading ten covering 5.7%. The sample's time point: patch test 3, about 24 weeks after DPC sensitization. Treatment denoted: therapeutic diphenylcyclopropenone sensitization with weekly scalp DPC. Phlebotomy was performed prior to application of every patch test. This clonotype originated in a woman between 50 and 59 years old with alopecia areata. Some clones in this sample may be carry-over from other donors' samples. The material sequenced was whole blood, taken in connection with sensitization to the hapten diphenylcyclopropenone (DPC). The chain is built from TRBV18 and TRBJ2-3; TRBD1 might be the D (5 bases). This chain's CDR3 is CASSPDRSSDTQYF. CDR3 bases: TGTGCCAGCTCACCCGACAGAAGCTCAGATACGCAGTATTTT.